This is a list of T cell receptor beta chains from one sample in a study of Tregs in tolerant kidney transplant recipients. Data came from immunoSEQ multiplex PCR; TCRdb stores just in-frame clones and leaves some out. The sample has about 240,000 clones; more than 65% are singletons. Sequencing used CD4+ T cells from blood. Receptor source: a human donor in good health. The CDR3 runs from the conserved cysteine through the conserved F or W. The D gene is left open where the match is weak. Rows give clone size only sometimes, using once, few, many, or a class for an expanded clone.

size: NA; V: TRBV6-1; J: TRBJ2-5; D: NA; CDR3: CASSETVQETQYF; DNA: TGTGCCAGCAGTGAAACGGTACAAGAGACCCAGTACTTC
size: NA; V: TRBV5-4; J: TRBJ2-5; D: NA; CDR3: CASSLPGDGETQYF; DNA: TGTGCCAGCAGCTTACCAGGAGACGGGGAGACCCAGTACTTC
size: NA; V: TRBV29-1; J: TRBJ2-3; D: TRBD1; CDR3: CSVGTGRGDTQYF; DNA: TGCAGCGTAGGGACAGGGCGTGGAGATACGCAGTATTTT
size: NA; V: TRBV6-6; J: TRBJ1-1; D: NA; CDR3: CASSYGEQVQAFF; DNA: TGTGCCAGCAGTTACGGAGAACAGGTACAAGCTTTCTTT
size: NA; V: TRBV15; J: TRBJ1-1; D: NA; CDR3: CATSRVGVNTEAFF; DNA: TGTGCCACCAGCAGAGTAGGGGTGAACACTGAAGCTTTCTTT
size: once; V: TRBV10-3; J: TRBJ1-2; D: NA; CDR3: CAIRARGERNYGYTF; DNA: TGTGCCATCAGGGCTCGGGGCGAGCGTAACTATGGCTACACCTTC
size: NA; V: TRBV11-3; J: TRBJ2-1; D: TRBD1; CDR3: CASSPGTEYNEQFF; DNA: TGTGCCAGCAGCCCCGGGACAGAGTACAATGAGCAGTTCTTC
size: NA; V: TRBV18; J: TRBJ2-7; D: NA; CDR3: CASSPPEVPKQYF; DNA: TGTGCCAGCTCACCACCGGAGGTTCCCAAGCAGTACTTC
size: NA; V: TRBV4-1; J: TRBJ1-5; D: TRBD1; CDR3: CASSQPTGGDSNQPQHF; DNA: TGCGCCAGCAGCCAGCCAACAGGGGGAGATAGCAATCAGCCCCAGCATTTT
size: NA; V: TRBV2; J: TRBJ2-4; D: NA; CDR3: CAMEGVAKNIQYF; DNA: TGTGCCATGGAGGGGGTAGCCAAAAACATTCAGTACTTC
size: NA; V: TRBV28; J: TRBJ2-3; D: NA; CDR3: CASSLRRSTQYF; DNA: TGTGCCAGCAGTCTTAGGAGGAGTACGCAGTATTTT
size: NA; V: TRBV7-2; J: TRBJ2-3; D: TRBD1; CDR3: CASSSNAGTGSATQYF; DNA: TGTGCCAGCAGCTCAAACGCCGGGACAGGTAGTGCTACGCAGTATTTT
size: NA; V: TRBV9; J: TRBJ2-5; D: NA; CDR3: CASSGGLGETQYF; DNA: TGTGCCAGCAGCGGGGGTCTGGGAGAGACCCAGTACTTC
size: NA; V: TRBV6-5; J: TRBJ1-1; D: NA; CDR3: CASSYRVGEAFF; DNA: TGTGCCAGCAGTTACCGGGTCGGTGAAGCTTTCTTT
size: NA; V: TRBV10-1; J: TRBJ2-7; D: NA; CDR3: CASSGLPPGEQYF; DNA: TGCGCCAGCAGTGGTCTTCCCCCCGGCGAGCAGTACTTC
size: NA; V: TRBV6-6; J: TRBJ2-5; D: NA; CDR3: CASSYPDGQETQYF; DNA: TGTGCCAGCAGTTACCCGGACGGCCAAGAGACCCAGTACTTC
size: few; V: TRBV14; J: TRBJ2-7; D: NA; CDR3: CASSRTRTSVYEQYF; DNA: TGTGCCAGCAGCCGAACGAGAACGTCGGTATACGAGCAGTACTTC
size: NA; V: TRBV19; J: TRBJ2-1; D: TRBD2; CDR3: CASNGPSGNYNEQFF; DNA: TGTGCCAGTAATGGGCCTAGCGGGAATTACAATGAGCAGTTCTTC
size: NA; V: TRBV4-1; J: TRBJ1-5; D: NA; CDR3: CASSQDLGSRNQPQHF; DNA: TGCGCCAGCAGCCAAGATCTAGGCAGCCGCAATCAGCCCCAGCATTTT
size: NA; V: TRBV19; J: TRBJ2-1; D: TRBD2; CDR3: CASSIDRTSEGPYNEQFF; DNA: TGTGCCAGTAGTATAGACCGGACTAGCGAGGGGCCTTACAATGAGCAGTTCTTC
size: NA; V: TRBV27; J: TRBJ1-5; D: NA; CDR3: CASSFDRLGQPQHF; DNA: TGTGCCAGCAGTTTTGACAGGCTTGGGCAGCCCCAGCATTTT
size: NA; V: TRBV15; J: TRBJ2-7; D: NA; CDR3: CATSRDQGTTNYEQYF; DNA: TGTGCCACCAGCAGAGATCAGGGGACAACGAACTACGAGCAGTACTTC
size: NA; V: TRBV6-5; J: TRBJ2-7; D: NA; CDR3: CASSSTGLQLYEQYF; DNA: TGTGCCAGCAGCTCCACGGGTTTGCAGCTCTACGAGCAGTACTTC
size: few; V: TRBV2; J: TRBJ2-2; D: TRBD1; CDR3: CASSVGGAPGELFF; DNA: TGTGCCAGCAGTGTAGGGGGCGCCCCCGGGGAGCTGTTTTTT
size: once; V: TRBV9; J: TRBJ2-7; D: TRBD1; CDR3: CASSVGQGNYEQYF; DNA: TGTGCCAGCAGCGTAGGACAGGGAAACTACGAGCAGTACTTC
size: NA; V: TRBV5-6; J: TRBJ1-2; D: NA; CDR3: CASSLAEGYTF; DNA: TGTGCCAGCAGCTTGGCAGAAGGCTACACCTTC
size: NA; V: TRBV27; J: TRBJ2-2; D: NA; CDR3: CASSHLRAGSGELFF; DNA: TGTGCCAGCAGTCACCTGAGGGCAGGGTCCGGGGAGCTGTTTTTT
size: NA; V: TRBV9; J: TRBJ2-3; D: TRBD2; CDR3: CASSARLAVSTDTQYF; DNA: TGTGCCAGCAGCGCCCGGCTAGCGGTTAGCACAGATACGCAGTATTTT
size: once; V: TRBV13; J: TRBJ1-3; D: NA; CDR3: CASRWMGVSGNTIYF; DNA: TGTGCCAGCCGGTGGATGGGCGTCTCTGGAAACACCATATATTTT
size: NA; V: TRBV19; J: TRBJ1-2; D: NA; CDR3: CASSSPGRINYGYTF; DNA: TGTGCCAGTAGTTCTCCGGGACGGATAAACTATGGCTACACCTTC
size: NA; V: TRBV2; J: TRBJ1-1; D: NA; CDR3: CASSVVGGDTEAFF; DNA: TGTGCCAGCAGTGTAGTTGGAGGGGACACTGAAGCTTTCTTT
size: NA; V: TRBV6-5; J: TRBJ2-4; D: TRBD1; CDR3: CASKPGTGRDIQYF; DNA: TGTGCCAGCAAGCCCGGGACAGGGCGGGACATTCAGTACTTC
size: NA; V: TRBV5-1; J: TRBJ1-6; D: NA; CDR3: CASSFGGVSSYNSPLHF; DNA: TGCGCCAGCAGCTTCGGCGGGGTGAGCTCCTATAATTCACCCCTCCACTTT
size: NA; V: TRBV18; J: TRBJ2-5; D: NA; CDR3: CASSPAGAQETQYF; DNA: TGTGCCAGCTCACCGGCAGGGGCACAAGAGACCCAGTACTTC
size: NA; V: TRBV30; J: TRBJ2-1; D: TRBD2; CDR3: CACSGLAGSSYNEQFF; DNA: TGTGCCTGCTCCGGACTAGCGGGGAGCTCCTACAATGAGCAGTTCTTC
size: NA; V: TRBV2; J: TRBJ2-3; D: TRBD2; CDR3: CASSGFAGGTTDTQYF; DNA: TGTGCCAGCAGTGGATTTGCGGGGGGGACCACAGATACGCAGTATTTT
size: NA; V: TRBV5-1; J: TRBJ1-4; D: NA; CDR3: CASSPRAVLNEKLFF; DNA: TGCGCCAGCAGCCCTAGGGCGGTGCTTAATGAAAAACTGTTTTTT